The clone carrying this TCR beta chain was detected only a few times. In building TCR beta libraries, iRepertoire HTBI primers were used together with Arm-PCR of CDR3 regions. Using its own MiXCR run on the multiplex PCR reads, TCRdb lists one record per CDR3 protein. The repertoire includes under 450,000 distinct CDR3 sequences, roughly 24% of them detected once, and about 27% sits in the top ten. As for time point: persistent/refractory GD, antithyroid drugs over 5 years with positive TRAb. From RNA extracted from PBMCs, the TCR library was made. The data originate from a study of regulatory T cells in long-lasting Graves disease. The clonotype originates from a woman between 40 and 50 years old with Graves disease. The sequencing used peripheral blood mononuclear cells (PBMCs), collected when the disease was refractory, from a patient treated with antithyroid drugs.

The CDR3 loop reads CASSSGQFSMGEQFF. CDR3 bases: TGTGCCAGCAGTTCCGGACAGTTTTCGATGGGGGAGCAGTTCTTC. The chain carries TRBV28 and TRBJ2-1; a weak D match, TRBD1 (6 bases). CDR1 is MDHEN and CDR2 is SYDVKM in the germline V gene. V lost 4 bases to trimming and J lost 10 bases, with 20 bases between them. The CDR3 is 15 residues long.